The rows below give T cell receptor beta chains drawn from one sample of a study of shared clonotypes between healthy human individuals. Produced via immunoSEQ multiplex PCR; TCRdb's table is partial and in-frame only. The sample includes roughly 1 million clones, more than 75% of them seen just once. The specimen was memory CD4+ T cells from PBMCs. The receptors stem from a man between 18 and 35 years old in good health. Some clones in this sample may be carry-over from other donors' samples. Each CDR3 is given without its conserved first and last residue. Fields, in order: V gene, J gene, CDR3 protein.

v_call: TRBV27
j_call: TRBJ2-7
cdr3_aa: ASKGQGVYEQY

v_call: TRBV19
j_call: TRBJ1-1
cdr3_aa: ASSIQRNTEAF

v_call: TRBV29-1
j_call: TRBJ2-5
cdr3_aa: SVEDRTRRETQY

v_call: TRBV18
j_call: TRBJ2-1
cdr3_aa: ASSLLPGNEQF

v_call: TRBV5-1
j_call: TRBJ2-7
cdr3_aa: ASSFQGFPYEQY

v_call: TRBV19
j_call: TRBJ2-2
cdr3_aa: ASRPNTGELF

v_call: TRBV19
j_call: TRBJ2-5
cdr3_aa: ASRATSGQETQY

v_call: TRBV10-3
j_call: TRBJ1-2
cdr3_aa: AIGPPTDRPNYGYT

v_call: TRBV28
j_call: TRBJ2-7
cdr3_aa: ASSLSSGVAYEQY

v_call: TRBV7-9
j_call: TRBJ1-3
cdr3_aa: ASSLGGGNTIY

v_call: TRBV18
j_call: TRBJ2-7
cdr3_aa: ASSVIGVAYEQY

v_call: TRBV10-3
j_call: TRBJ1-5
cdr3_aa: AISESQNQPQH

v_call: TRBV7-9
j_call: TRBJ2-1
cdr3_aa: ASREQGALTYNEQF

v_call: TRBV28
j_call: TRBJ1-2
cdr3_aa: ASSLQTDYGYT

v_call: TRBV5-6
j_call: TRBJ1-2
cdr3_aa: ASSLLRGSYNYT

v_call: TRBV7-3
j_call: TRBJ2-5
cdr3_aa: ASSFGLGETQY

v_call: TRBV29-1
j_call: TRBJ2-7
cdr3_aa: SARGDASRGAYEQY

v_call: TRBV11-3
j_call: TRBJ2-7
cdr3_aa: ASSPQGTGEQY

v_call: TRBV4-1
j_call: TRBJ2-5
cdr3_aa: ASSDSTGAQKSETQY

v_call: TRBV11-1
j_call: TRBJ2-1
cdr3_aa: ASSSPPSGRIYNEQF

v_call: TRBV5-1
j_call: TRBJ2-4
cdr3_aa: ASSSQPSASVNIQY

v_call: TRBV27
j_call: TRBJ1-5
cdr3_aa: ATPRDRGHFGNQPQH

v_call: TRBV5-1
j_call: TRBJ1-4
cdr3_aa: ASTPPGGEKLF

v_call: TRBV28
j_call: TRBJ1-1
cdr3_aa: ASSPTRQNTEAF

v_call: TRBV5-1
j_call: TRBJ1-6
cdr3_aa: ASSFGDRDSPLH

v_call: TRBV28
j_call: TRBJ2-7
cdr3_aa: ASSFRHLYEQY

v_call: TRBV7-3
j_call: TRBJ1-2
cdr3_aa: ASSRRAGDGYGYT

v_call: TRBV27
j_call: TRBJ2-5
cdr3_aa: ASSPLAGVRGAQY

v_call: TRBV6-1
j_call: TRBJ2-3
cdr3_aa: ASSVERHTDTQY

v_call: TRBV5-1
j_call: TRBJ2-1
cdr3_aa: ASSQTSGSGEQF

v_call: TRBV6-1
j_call: TRBJ2-7
cdr3_aa: ASRGGLAGGYEQY

v_call: TRBV15
j_call: TRBJ2-1
cdr3_aa: ATSPQGAYNEQF

v_call: TRBV18
j_call: TRBJ2-7
cdr3_aa: ASSLQGLGGEQY

v_call: TRBV5-6
j_call: TRBJ2-5
cdr3_aa: ASSLAAGTETQY

v_call: TRBV7-3
j_call: TRBJ2-1
cdr3_aa: ASSRGLVTYNEQF

v_call: TRBV25-1
j_call: TRBJ2-5
cdr3_aa: ATQTGGGEETQY

v_call: TRBV9
j_call: TRBJ1-6
cdr3_aa: ASSVVSAGGDNSPLH

v_call: TRBV4-1
j_call: TRBJ2-3
cdr3_aa: ASSQPIGADTQY

v_call: TRBV7-2
j_call: TRBJ1-3
cdr3_aa: ASSLTNVGTGNTIY

v_call: TRBV5-1
j_call: TRBJ1-2
cdr3_aa: ASSLDSFNYGYT

v_call: TRBV11-1
j_call: TRBJ2-6
cdr3_aa: ASSLRGNPGANVLT

v_call: TRBV28
j_call: TRBJ1-1
cdr3_aa: ASSEANTEAF

v_call: TRBV6-5
j_call: .
cdr3_aa: ASSYDRGGRNDEQY

v_call: TRBV14
j_call: TRBJ2-7
cdr3_aa: ASSQQLAGYEQY

v_call: TRBV11-1
j_call: TRBJ2-4
cdr3_aa: ASSAIPRGIQY

v_call: TRBV28
j_call: TRBJ2-1
cdr3_aa: ASSFGASGKTNEQF

v_call: TRBV6-1
j_call: TRBJ2-1
cdr3_aa: ASSEAGLAGVFKYNEQF

v_call: TRBV27
j_call: TRBJ2-1
cdr3_aa: ASSKIADLSYNEQF

v_call: TRBV7-2
j_call: TRBJ2-3
cdr3_aa: ASSLGSVAGGSTDTQY

v_call: TRBV6-5
j_call: TRBJ2-7
cdr3_aa: ASRGGRLLEQY

v_call: TRBV2
j_call: TRBJ2-7
cdr3_aa: ASGATTRDRGRYEQY

v_call: TRBV5-1
j_call: TRBJ2-7
cdr3_aa: ASSFTPGQGAVQY

v_call: TRBV5-6
j_call: TRBJ2-1
cdr3_aa: ASSLVRDREQF

v_call: TRBV2
j_call: TRBJ1-4
cdr3_aa: ASRRTGTDNEKLF

v_call: TRBV5-1
j_call: TRBJ2-2
cdr3_aa: ASSLMGARELF

v_call: TRBV19
j_call: TRBJ2-7
cdr3_aa: ASSAGQGGVEQY

v_call: TRBV28
j_call: TRBJ1-5
cdr3_aa: ASKSRTGGQPQH

v_call: TRBV7-7
j_call: TRBJ2-5
cdr3_aa: ASSLGGGVSETQY